The present entry profiles one T cell receptor (beta chain) with its context. No antigen is known for it. The germline gives CDR1 SNHLY, CDR2 FYNNEI. The length of the CDR3 is 15 residues. V lost 7 bases, J lost 2 bases, and 16 bases lay in between. The source of the sample is a study of PD-1 blockade in mismatch repair-deficient tumors. The study, taken as a whole, reports: Tumor-resident clones, often undetectable pretreatment in blood, expanded then contracted after pembrolizumab.

The assay was immunoSEQ multiplex PCR, and TCRdb's table has in-frame clones only and misses some. The sample yields 55,000 to 85,000 clones, around four fifths seen once. The chain links TRBV2 to TRBJ2-3; the D gene could be TRBD1 or TRBD2 (6 bases each). The sample consisted of peripheral blood, taken 2 weeks after starting pembrolizumab. This receptor was obtained from an adult with mismatch repair-deficient cancer. CDR3 residues: CASIPRGRTTDTQYF. Here the CDR3 DNA reads TGTGCCAGCATTCCTCGGGGGCGCACCACAGATACGCAGTATTTT. Looking up the rest from reference TRBV2 and TRBJ2-3 gives the full variable domain: EPEVTQTPSHQVTQMGQEVILRCVPISNHLYFYWYRQILGQKVEFLVSFYNNEISEKSEIFDDQFSVERPDGSNFTLKIRSTKLEDSAMYFCASIPRGRTTDTQYFGPGTRLTVL.